This T cell receptor (beta chain) was sequenced in a study of shared clonotypes between healthy human individuals. Sequencing was performed with immunoSEQ multiplex PCR; in TCRdb, only in-frame clones are kept and a portion is missing. The sample includes about 2 million clones, 85% to 95% of them seen just once. V was clipped by 5 bases and J by 6 bases; unmatched bases: 6. The CDR3 covers 15 residues. The germline CDR1 and CDR2 sequences are LNHDA and SQIVND (reference sequence). This sequence was found in a man aged 18 to 29 in good health. Sequenced input: naive CD4+ T cells sorted from blood. Subset specified: CD45RA+ positively selected. The V and J genes are TRBV19 and TRBJ2-1, with TRBD2 matching over 11 bases. The chain's CDR3 is CASSPSGTSGNEQFF. The CDR3 DNA follows: TGTGCCAGTAGTCCCTCCGGGACTAGCGGCAATGAGCAGTTCTTC. Filled out from reference TRBV19 and TRBJ2-1, the complete variable domain reads DGGITQSPKYLFRKEGQNVTLSCEQNLNHDAMYWYRQDPGQGLRLIYYSQIVNDFQKGDIAEGYSVSREKKESFPLTVTSAQKNPTAFYLCASSPSGTSGNEQFFGPGTRLTVL.